One T cell receptor beta chain is described in this entry. Its antigen is not known. The data were obtained in a study of CD8 T cells in ankylosing spondylitis. General observations from the study: For ankylosing spondylitis blood, a TCR beta motif of 7 or 8 highly homologous variants appeared characteristic. Matched synovial fluid from ankylosing spondylitis patients was reported to be enriched for disease-linked clones. Both synovial fluid and blood in reactive arthritis had previously been reported to carry some motif variants.

The CDR3 totals 16 residues. CDR1 is SGHAT, CDR2 FQNNGV, per germline. The ends lost 5 bases at V and 0 bases at J; junction bases unmatched: 8. Using quantitative 5'-RACE with molecular barcodes, the authors made TCR beta libraries. TCRdb redid the calling of the 5' RACE reads with MiXCR, one entry per CDR3 protein. The sample shows about 360,000 distinct CDR3 sequences, roughly 22% of them seen only once. Sequencing input: blood, either unsorted or a sorted T cell fraction (not recorded which). The chain joins TRBV11-2 to TRBJ2-3; 7 positions match TRBD1. The receptor was derived from a male donor with ankylosing spondylitis or in good health (not recorded which). As DNA, the CDR3 is TGTGCCAGCAGCCGAGGGGGACAGTTTAGCACAGATACGCAGTATTTT. Its translation is CASSRGGQFSTDTQYF. The full variable domain, completed using reference TRBV11-2 and TRBJ2-3, is EAGVAQSPRYKIIEKRQSVAFWCNPISGHATLYWYQQILGQGPKLLIQFQNNGVVDDSQLPKDRFSAERLKGVDSTLKIQPAKLEDSAVYLCASSRGGQFSTDTQYFGPGTRLTVL.